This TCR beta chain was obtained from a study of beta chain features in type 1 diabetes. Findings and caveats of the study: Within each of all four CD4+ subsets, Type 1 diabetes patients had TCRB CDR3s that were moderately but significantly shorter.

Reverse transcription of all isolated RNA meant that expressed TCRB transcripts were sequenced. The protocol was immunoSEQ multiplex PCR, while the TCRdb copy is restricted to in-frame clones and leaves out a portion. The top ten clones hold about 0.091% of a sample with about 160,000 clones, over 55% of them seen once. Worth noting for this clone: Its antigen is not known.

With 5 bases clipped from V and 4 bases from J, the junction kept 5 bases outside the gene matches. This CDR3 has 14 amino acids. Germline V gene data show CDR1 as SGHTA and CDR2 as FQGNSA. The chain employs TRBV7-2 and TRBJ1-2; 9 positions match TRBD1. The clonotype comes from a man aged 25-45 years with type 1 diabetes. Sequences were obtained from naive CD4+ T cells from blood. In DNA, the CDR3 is TGTGCCAGCAGCGTACAGGGGGCTCCCTATGGCTACACCTTC. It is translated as CASSVQGAPYGYTF.